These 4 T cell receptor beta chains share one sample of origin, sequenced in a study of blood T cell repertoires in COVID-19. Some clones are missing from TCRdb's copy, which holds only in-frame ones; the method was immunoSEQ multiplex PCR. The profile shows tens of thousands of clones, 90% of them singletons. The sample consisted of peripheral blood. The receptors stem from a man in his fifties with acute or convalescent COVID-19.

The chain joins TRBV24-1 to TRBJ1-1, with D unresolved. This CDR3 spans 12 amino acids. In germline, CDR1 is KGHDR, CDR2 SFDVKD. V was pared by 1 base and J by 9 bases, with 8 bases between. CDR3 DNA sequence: TGTGCCACCAGTGATTTTGGAGGAAAAGCTTTCTTT. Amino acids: CATSDFGGKAFF.

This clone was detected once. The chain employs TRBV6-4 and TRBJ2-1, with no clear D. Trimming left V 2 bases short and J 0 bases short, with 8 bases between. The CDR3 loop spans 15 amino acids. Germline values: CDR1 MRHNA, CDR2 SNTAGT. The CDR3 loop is CASSDQPSSYNEQFF. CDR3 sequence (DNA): TGTGCCAGCAGTGACCAACCCAGCTCCTACAATGAGCAGTTCTTC.

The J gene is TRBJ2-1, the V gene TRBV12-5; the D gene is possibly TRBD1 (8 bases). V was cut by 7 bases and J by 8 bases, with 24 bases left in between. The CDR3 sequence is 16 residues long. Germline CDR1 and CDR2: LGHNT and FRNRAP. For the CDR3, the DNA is TGTGCTAGTGCCCTGGGGGAGGGACAGGTTCCGGATGAGCAGTTCTTC. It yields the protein CASALGEGQVPDEQFF.

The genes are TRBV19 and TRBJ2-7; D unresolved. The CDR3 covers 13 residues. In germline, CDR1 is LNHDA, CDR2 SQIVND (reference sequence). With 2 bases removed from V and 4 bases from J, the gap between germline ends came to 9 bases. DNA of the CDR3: TGTGCCAGTAGTATAACAACATTGTACGAGCAGTACTTC. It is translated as CASSITTLYEQYF. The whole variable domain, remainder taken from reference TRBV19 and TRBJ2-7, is DGGITQSPKYLFRKEGQNVTLSCEQNLNHDAMYWYRQDPGQGLRLIYYSQIVNDFQKGDIAEGYSVSREKKESFPLTVTSAQKNPTAFYLCASSITTLYEQYFGPGTRLTVT.